A selection of T cell receptor beta chains follows, all from one sample in a study of monozygotic twins with inflammatory bowel disease. With the 5' RACE reads reprocessed, TCRdb shows one record per CDR3 protein and no DNA. In total, the table holds approximately 160,000 distinct CDR3 sequences. Specimen: blood. All receptors come from a human donor with ulcerative colitis or Crohn's disease, or a healthy co-twin of an affected twin (not recorded which). Each CDR3 is given with its conserved first and last residue.

V gene: TRBV12-3/TRBV12-4; J gene: TRBJ2-2; CDR3 protein: CASSRRLAGAQTNTGELFF
V gene: TRBV5-1; J gene: TRBJ2-2; CDR3 protein: CASSLVGNRGTGELFF
V gene: TRBV5-4; J gene: TRBJ2-5; CDR3 protein: CASSFSGQETQYF
V gene: TRBV18; J gene: TRBJ2-2; CDR3 protein: CASSRDEANTGELFF
V gene: TRBV29-1; J gene: TRBJ1-3; CDR3 protein: CSPRGGNSGNTIYF
V gene: TRBV14; J gene: TRBJ1-6; CDR3 protein: CASSNASSYNSPLHF
V gene: TRBV5-6; J gene: TRBJ2-4; CDR3 protein: CASSFFSAKNIQYF
V gene: TRBV20-1; J gene: TRBJ2-1; CDR3 protein: CSASFGNNEQFF
V gene: TRBV7-9; J gene: TRBJ1-1; CDR3 protein: CASSLARLGAEAFF
V gene: TRBV20-1; J gene: TRBJ2-5; CDR3 protein: CSAPRGGETQYF
V gene: TRBV7-9; J gene: TRBJ2-7; CDR3 protein: CASSFGVATGEQYF
V gene: TRBV7-9; J gene: TRBJ1-2; CDR3 protein: CASSLVPLTGYGYTF
V gene: TRBV29-1; J gene: TRBJ1-1; CDR3 protein: CSVGGGVRKTEAFF
V gene: TRBV15; J gene: TRBJ2-1; CDR3 protein: CATSFRVGRPGEQFF
V gene: TRBV20-1; J gene: TRBJ1-5; CDR3 protein: CSALQRQGADQPQHF
V gene: TRBV27; J gene: TRBJ2-1; CDR3 protein: CASSLRVGGLVWNNEQFF
V gene: TRBV18; J gene: TRBJ2-7; CDR3 protein: CASSPQGREQYF
V gene: TRBV5-1; J gene: TRBJ2-7; CDR3 protein: CASSLANAGYEQYF
V gene: TRBV7-6; J gene: TRBJ2-2; CDR3 protein: CASSTGTSGGRGTGELFF
V gene: TRBV2; J gene: TRBJ1-5; CDR3 protein: CASRVRGNQPQHF
V gene: TRBV6-5; J gene: TRBJ2-2; CDR3 protein: CASSYLDGELFF
V gene: TRBV14; J gene: TRBJ2-3; CDR3 protein: CASSPLLGSGTDTQYF
V gene: TRBV29-1; J gene: TRBJ2-7; CDR3 protein: CSVEEQGVPYEQYF
V gene: TRBV29-1; J gene: TRBJ2-7; CDR3 protein: CSVEVGPPYEQYF
V gene: TRBV29-1; J gene: TRBJ2-5; CDR3 protein: CSVEDRGVGTQYF
V gene: TRBV2; J gene: TRBJ1-6; CDR3 protein: CASSARAAKVPLHF
V gene: TRBV20-1; J gene: TRBJ2-7; CDR3 protein: CSASRTYEQYF
V gene: TRBV18; J gene: TRBJ1-1; CDR3 protein: CASSPETGTEAFF
V gene: TRBV5-1; J gene: TRBJ1-4; CDR3 protein: CASSLWGEAEKLFF
V gene: TRBV28; J gene: TRBJ2-7; CDR3 protein: CASRTSGTGAPGLSYEQYF
V gene: TRBV27; J gene: TRBJ2-3; CDR3 protein: CASTTRGSSTDTQYF